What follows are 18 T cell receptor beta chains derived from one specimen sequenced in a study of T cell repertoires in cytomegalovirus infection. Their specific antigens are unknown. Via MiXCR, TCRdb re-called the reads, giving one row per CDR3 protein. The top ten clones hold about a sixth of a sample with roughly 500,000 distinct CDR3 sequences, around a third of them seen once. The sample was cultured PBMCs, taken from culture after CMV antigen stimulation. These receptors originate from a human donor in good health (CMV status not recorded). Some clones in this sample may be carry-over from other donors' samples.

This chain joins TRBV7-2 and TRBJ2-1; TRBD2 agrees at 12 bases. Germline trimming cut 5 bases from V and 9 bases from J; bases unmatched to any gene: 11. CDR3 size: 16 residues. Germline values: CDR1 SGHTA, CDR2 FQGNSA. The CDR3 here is CASSLAPSGRAGEQFF. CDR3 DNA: TGTGCCAGCAGCCTGGCTCCTAGCGGGAGGGCAGGTGAGCAGTTCTTC. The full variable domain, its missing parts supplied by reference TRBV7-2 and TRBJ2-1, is GAGVSQSPSNKVTEKGKDVELRCDPISGHTALYWYRQSLGQGLEFLIYFQGNSAPDKSGLPSDRFSAERTGGSVSTLTIQRTQQEDSAVYLCASSLAPSGRAGEQFFGPGTRLTVL.

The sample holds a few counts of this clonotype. The DNA for the CDR3 is TGCGCCAGCATGAGGGTAGCCGGGTACCAAGAGACCCAGTACTTC. This translates into CASMRVAGYQETQYF. The chain links TRBV5-1 to TRBJ2-5, with D possibly TRBD2 on 5 matching bases. CDR3 size: 15 residues. The V end lost 6 bases, the J end lost 0 bases, and 15 bases lay between the germline ends. CDR1 is SGHRS and CDR2 is YFSETQ in the germline V gene.

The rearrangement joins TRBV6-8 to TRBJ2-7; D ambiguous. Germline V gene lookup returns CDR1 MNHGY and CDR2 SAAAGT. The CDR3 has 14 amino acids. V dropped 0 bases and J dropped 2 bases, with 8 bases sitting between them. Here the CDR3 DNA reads TGTGCCAGCAGTTACTCGAGCAGTCCCTACGAGCAGTACTTC. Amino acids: CASSYSSSPYEQYF.

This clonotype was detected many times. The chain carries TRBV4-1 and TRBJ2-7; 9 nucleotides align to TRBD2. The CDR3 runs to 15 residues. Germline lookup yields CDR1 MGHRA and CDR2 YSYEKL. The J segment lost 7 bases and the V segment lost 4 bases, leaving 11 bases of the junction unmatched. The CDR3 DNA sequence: TGCGCCAGCAGCCTCGAGGGAGTAGCGGGAGATGAGCAGTACGTC. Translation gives CASSLEGVAGDEQYV.

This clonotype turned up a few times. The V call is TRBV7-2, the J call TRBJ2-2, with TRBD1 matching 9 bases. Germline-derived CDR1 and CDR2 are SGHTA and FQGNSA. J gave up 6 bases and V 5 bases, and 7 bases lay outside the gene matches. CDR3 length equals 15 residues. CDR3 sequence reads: CASSRTTGGSGELFF. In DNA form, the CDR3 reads TGTGCCAGCAGCCGCACCACAGGGGGCTCCGGGGAGCTGTTTTTT. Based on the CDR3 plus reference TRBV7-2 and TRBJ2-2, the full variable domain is GAGVSQSPSNKVTEKGKDVELRCDPISGHTALYWYRQSLGQGLEFLIYFQGNSAPDKSGLPSDRFSAERTGGSVSTLTIQRTQQEDSAVYLCASSRTTGGSGELFFGEGSRLTVL.

As DNA, the CDR3 is TGTGCCAGCAGCTCCTGGAATACGCAGTATTTT. Translating it yields CASSSWNTQYF. This rearrangement joins TRBV7-3 to TRBJ2-3; D is undetermined. V was pared by 4 bases and J by 7 bases, with 6 bases between. CDR3 length equals 11 residues. Germline CDR1 is SGHTA and CDR2 is FQGTGA.

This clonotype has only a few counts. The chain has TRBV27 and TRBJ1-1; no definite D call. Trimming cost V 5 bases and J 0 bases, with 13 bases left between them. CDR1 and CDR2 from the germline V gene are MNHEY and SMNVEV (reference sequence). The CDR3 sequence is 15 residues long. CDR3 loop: CASSPWGSMNTEAFF. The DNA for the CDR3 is TGTGCCAGCAGTCCGTGGGGAAGCATGAACACTGAAGCTTTCTTT.

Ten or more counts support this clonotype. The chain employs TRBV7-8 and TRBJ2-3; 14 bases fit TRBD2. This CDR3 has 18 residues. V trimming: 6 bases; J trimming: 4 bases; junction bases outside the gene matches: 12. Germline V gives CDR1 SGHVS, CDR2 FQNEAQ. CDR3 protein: CASRYPGLAGAGSDTQYF. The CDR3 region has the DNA TGTGCCAGCAGGTATCCGGGACTAGCGGGAGCCGGGTCAGATACGCAGTATTTT.

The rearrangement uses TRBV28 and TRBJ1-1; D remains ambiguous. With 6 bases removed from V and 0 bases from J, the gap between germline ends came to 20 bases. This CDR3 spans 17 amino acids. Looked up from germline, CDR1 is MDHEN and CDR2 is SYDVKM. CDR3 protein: CASRPRGSARLNTEAFF. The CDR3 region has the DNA TGTGCCAGCAGACCACGGGGATCGGCAAGGTTGAACACTGAAGCTTTCTTT.

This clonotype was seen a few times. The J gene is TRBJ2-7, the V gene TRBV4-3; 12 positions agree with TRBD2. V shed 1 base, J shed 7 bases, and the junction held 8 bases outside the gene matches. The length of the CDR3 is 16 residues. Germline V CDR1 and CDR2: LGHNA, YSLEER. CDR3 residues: CASSQGTSGKLYEQYF. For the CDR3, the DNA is TGCGCCAGCAGCCAAGGGACTAGCGGGAAATTGTATGAGCAGTACTTC.

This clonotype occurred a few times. The CDR3 sequence: CSVERLAGADTQYF. The CDR3 DNA reads as TGCAGCGTTGAAAGACTAGCGGGAGCAGATACGCAGTATTTT. The chain recombines TRBV29-1 with TRBJ2-3, with TRBD2 matching 12 bases. Germline CDR1 and CDR2: SQVTM and ANQGSEA. The trim removed 2 bases at V and 4 bases at J, leaving 1 base unmatched. The CDR3 has 14 residues.

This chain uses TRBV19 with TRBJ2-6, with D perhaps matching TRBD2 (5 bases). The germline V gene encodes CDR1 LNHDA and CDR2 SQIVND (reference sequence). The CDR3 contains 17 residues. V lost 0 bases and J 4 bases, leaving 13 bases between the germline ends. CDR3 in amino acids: CASSIEGGRPGANVLTF. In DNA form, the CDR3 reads TGTGCCAGTAGTATAGAAGGAGGCAGACCCGGGGCCAACGTCCTGACTTTC.

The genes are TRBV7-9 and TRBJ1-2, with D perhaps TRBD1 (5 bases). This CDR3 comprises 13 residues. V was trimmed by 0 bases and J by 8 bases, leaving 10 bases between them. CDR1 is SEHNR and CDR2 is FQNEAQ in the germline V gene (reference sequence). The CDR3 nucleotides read TGTGCCAGCAGCTTAGCCCAGGGTGGAGGCTACACCTTC. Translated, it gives CASSLAQGGGYTF.

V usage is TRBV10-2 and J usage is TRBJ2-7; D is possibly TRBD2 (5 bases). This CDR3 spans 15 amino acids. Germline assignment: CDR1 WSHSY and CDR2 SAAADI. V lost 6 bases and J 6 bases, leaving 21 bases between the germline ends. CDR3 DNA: TGCGCCAGCAGCCCCGAGGCGGGCCCATATGCCGAGCAGTACGTC. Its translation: CASSPEAGPYAEQYV.

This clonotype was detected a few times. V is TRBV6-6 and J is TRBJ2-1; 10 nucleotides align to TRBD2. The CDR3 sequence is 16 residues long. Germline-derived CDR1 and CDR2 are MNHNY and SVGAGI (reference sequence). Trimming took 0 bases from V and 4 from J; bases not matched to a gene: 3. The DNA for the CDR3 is TGTGCCAGCAGTTACTCGCTACTAGCGGGATACAATGAGCAGTTCTTC. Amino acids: CASSYSLLAGYNEQFF.

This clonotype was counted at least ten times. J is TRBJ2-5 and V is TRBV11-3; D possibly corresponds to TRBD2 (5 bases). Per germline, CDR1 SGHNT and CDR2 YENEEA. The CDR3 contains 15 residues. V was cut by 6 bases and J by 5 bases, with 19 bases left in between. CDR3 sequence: CASRHGKGRMETQYF. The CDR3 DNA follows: TGTGCCAGCAGACACGGGAAAGGTCGTATGGAGACCCAGTACTTC.

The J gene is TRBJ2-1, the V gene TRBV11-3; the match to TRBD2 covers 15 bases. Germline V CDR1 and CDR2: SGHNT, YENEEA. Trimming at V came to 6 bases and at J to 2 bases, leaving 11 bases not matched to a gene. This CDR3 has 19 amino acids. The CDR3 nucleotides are TGTGCCAGCAGGGGGGGACTAGCGGGAGGCCCCGGGACCTACAATGAGCAGTTCTTC. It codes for CASRGGLAGGPGTYNEQFF.

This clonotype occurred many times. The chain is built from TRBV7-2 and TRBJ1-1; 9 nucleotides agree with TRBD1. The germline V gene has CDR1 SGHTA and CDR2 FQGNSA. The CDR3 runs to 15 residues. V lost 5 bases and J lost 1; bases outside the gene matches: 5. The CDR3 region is CASSEPGQGNTEAFF. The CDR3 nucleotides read TGTGCCAGCAGCGAGCCGGGACAGGGGAACACTGAAGCTTTCTTT.